This T cell receptor beta chain stems from a study of T cell responses to AZD1222 COVID-19 vaccine. Broader study findings: The breadth and depth of Spike-specific TCRs increased once two AZD1222 doses had been given. Repertoires were obtained only post-peak T cell response. White British ancestry dominated among donors, who included more females, and clonal diversity was possibly underestimated. Nearly half of spike-specific TCRs reportedly go after variant regions that carry no mutations.

The repertoire was sequenced with immunoSEQ multiplex PCR; TCRdb's copy has only in-frame clones and lacks some. The repertoire has approximately 100,000 clones, 85% of them found once; the top ten carry over 3.5%. This clone was seen a single time. Its antigen is currently unknown. The CDR3 consists of 20 residues. J gave up 4 bases and V 3 bases, and 14 bases lay outside the gene matches. CDR1 and CDR2 from the germline V gene are LNHNV and YYDKDF (reference sequence). The input for sequencing was peripheral blood, taken 28 days after the second AZD1222 dose. The genes are TRBV15 and TRBJ2-1; 14 positions match TRBD2. The sequence came from an adult who received the AZD1222 COVID-19 vaccine. This CDR3 is CATSRIAGTSGRTLYNEQFF. The CDR3 DNA reads TGTGCCACCAGCAGGATTGCCGGGACTAGCGGGAGAACCCTTTACAATGAGCAGTTCTTC.